This T cell receptor (beta chain) was captured by sequencing in a study of response to subunit inactivated influenza vaccine. Study observations and caveats: Authors proposed each seasonal influenza vaccination draws in few new T cells.

The sample holds a few counts of this clonotype. Its antigen remains unidentified. The CDR3 has 16 amino acids. V was clipped by 4 bases and J by 0 bases, with 11 bases between them. The V gene's germline CDR1 is KGHDR and CDR2 SFDVKD. Each CDR3 protein is one row after TCRdb ran MiXCR on the RT-PCR reads. The sample yields around 570,000 distinct CDR3 sequences, roughly 8.2% seen once. Specimen: PBMCs from blood, collected around 25 months after vaccination. The origin of this receptor is a man aged 50 to 69 who received an inactivated influenza vaccine. The chain recombines TRBV24-1 with TRBJ1-4; D remains unclear. The CDR3 DNA reads as TGTGCCACCAGTGACAGCAAGAAAGCAACTAATGAAAAACTGTTTTTT. Translating it yields CATSDSKKATNEKLFF.